Detailed here is one T cell receptor beta chain. This CDR3 region has 15 residues. The junction had 10 bases not matched to a gene; V was cut back by 6 bases and J by 5 bases. The sample belongs to a study of response to subunit inactivated influenza vaccine. TCRdb passed the RT-PCR reads through MiXCR, listing each CDR3 protein once. The table has 600,000 to 850,000 distinct CDR3 sequences, approximately 14% seen once. Sequences were derived from PBMCs from blood, sampled less than 15 days before vaccination. This sequence originates from a man aged 45-65 years who received an inactivated influenza vaccine. The chain is built from TRBV12-3 or TRBV12-4 and TRBJ2-5, with TRBD1 matching over 9 bases. CDR3 amino acids: CASSFTTGGSETQYF. CDR3 bases: TGTGCCAGCAGCTTCACCACAGGGGGCAGTGAGACCCAGTACTTC.